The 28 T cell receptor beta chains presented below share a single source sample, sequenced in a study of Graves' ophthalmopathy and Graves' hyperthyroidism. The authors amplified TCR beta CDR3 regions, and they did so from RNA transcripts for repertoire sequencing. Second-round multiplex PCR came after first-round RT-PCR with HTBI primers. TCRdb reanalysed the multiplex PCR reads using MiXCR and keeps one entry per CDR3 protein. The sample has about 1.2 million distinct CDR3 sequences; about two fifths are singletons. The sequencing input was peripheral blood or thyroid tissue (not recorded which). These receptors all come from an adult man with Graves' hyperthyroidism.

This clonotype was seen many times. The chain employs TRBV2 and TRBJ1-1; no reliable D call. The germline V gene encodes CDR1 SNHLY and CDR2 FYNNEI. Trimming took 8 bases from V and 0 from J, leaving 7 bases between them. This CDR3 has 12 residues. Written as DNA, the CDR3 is TGTGCCAGCGCCAGGCTGAACACTGAAGCTTTCTTT. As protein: CASARLNTEAFF.

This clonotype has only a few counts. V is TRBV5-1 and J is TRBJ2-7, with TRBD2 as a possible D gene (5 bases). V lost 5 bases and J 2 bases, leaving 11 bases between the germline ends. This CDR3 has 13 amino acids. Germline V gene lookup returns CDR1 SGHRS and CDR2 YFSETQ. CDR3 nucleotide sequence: TGCGCCAGCAGGGAGGACGTCACCTACGAGCAGTACTTC. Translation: CASREDVTYEQYF.

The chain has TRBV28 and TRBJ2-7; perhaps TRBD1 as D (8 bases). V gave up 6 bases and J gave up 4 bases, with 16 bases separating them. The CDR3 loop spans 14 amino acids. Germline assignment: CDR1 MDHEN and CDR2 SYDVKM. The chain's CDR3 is CASRTTGGDYEQYF. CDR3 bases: TGTGCCAGCAGAACCACAGGGGGGGATTACGAGCAGTACTTC.

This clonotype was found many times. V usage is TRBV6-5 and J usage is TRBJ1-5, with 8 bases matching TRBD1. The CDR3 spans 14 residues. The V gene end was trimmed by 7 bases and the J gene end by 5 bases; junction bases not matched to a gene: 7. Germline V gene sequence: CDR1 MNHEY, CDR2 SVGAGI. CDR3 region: CASTPDREDQPQHF. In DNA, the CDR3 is TGTGCCAGCACCCCGGACAGGGAGGATCAGCCCCAGCATTTT.

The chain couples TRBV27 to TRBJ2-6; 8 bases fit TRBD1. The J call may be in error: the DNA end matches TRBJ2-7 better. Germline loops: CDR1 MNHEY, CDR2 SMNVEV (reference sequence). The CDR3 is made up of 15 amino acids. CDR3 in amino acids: CASSLRGQGLIEQYF. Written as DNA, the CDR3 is TGTGCCAGCAGTTTAAGAGGACAGGGCCTCATCGAGCAGTACTTC.

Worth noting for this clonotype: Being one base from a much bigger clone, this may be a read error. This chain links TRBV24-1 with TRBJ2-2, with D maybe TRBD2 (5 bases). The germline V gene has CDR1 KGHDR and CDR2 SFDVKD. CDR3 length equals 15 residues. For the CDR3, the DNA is TGTGCCACCAGTGATTTAGACCCGGGCACCGGGGAGCTGCTTTTT. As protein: CATSDLDPGTGELLF.

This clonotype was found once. The CDR3: CSGITGKNTEAFF. The CDR3 DNA reads as TGCAGCGGAATTACCGGGAAGAACACTGAAGCTTTCTTT. V and J are TRBV29-1 and TRBJ1-1, with D hard to call. The V gene lost 7 bases and the J gene lost 1 base, with 13 bases spanning the gap. Looked up from germline, CDR1 is SQVTM and CDR2 is ANQGSEA. This CDR3 comprises 13 residues. Combining the CDR3 with reference TRBV29-1 and TRBJ1-1 gives the whole variable domain SAVISQKPSRDICQRGTSLTIQCQVDSQVTMMFWYRQQPGQSLTLIATANQGSEATYESGFVIDKFPISRPNLTFSTLTVSNMSPEDSSIYLCSGITGKNTEAFFGQGTRLTVV.

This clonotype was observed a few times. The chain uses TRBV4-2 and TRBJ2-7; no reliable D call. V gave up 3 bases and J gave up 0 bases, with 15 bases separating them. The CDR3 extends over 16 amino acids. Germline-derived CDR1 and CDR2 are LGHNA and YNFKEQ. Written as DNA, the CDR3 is TGTGCCAGCAGCCAGGGCCGGTTGCGGTACTCCTACGAGCAGTACTTC. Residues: CASSQGRLRYSYEQYF.

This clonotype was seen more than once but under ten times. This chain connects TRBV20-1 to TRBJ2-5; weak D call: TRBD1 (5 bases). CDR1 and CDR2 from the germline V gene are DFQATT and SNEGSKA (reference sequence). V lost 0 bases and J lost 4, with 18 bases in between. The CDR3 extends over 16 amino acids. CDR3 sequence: CSARDFLRQGVETQYF. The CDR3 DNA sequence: TGCAGTGCTAGAGATTTTTTACGGCAGGGCGTAGAGACCCAGTACTTC.

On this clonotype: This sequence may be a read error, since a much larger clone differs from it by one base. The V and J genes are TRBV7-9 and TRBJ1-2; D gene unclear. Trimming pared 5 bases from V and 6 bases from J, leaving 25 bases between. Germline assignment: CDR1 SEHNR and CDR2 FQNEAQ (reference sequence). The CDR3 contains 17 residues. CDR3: CASSQRVGRIMADGYTF. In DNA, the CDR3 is TGTGCCAGCAGCCAGAGGGTTGGGAGGATCATGGCTGATGGCTACACCTTC.

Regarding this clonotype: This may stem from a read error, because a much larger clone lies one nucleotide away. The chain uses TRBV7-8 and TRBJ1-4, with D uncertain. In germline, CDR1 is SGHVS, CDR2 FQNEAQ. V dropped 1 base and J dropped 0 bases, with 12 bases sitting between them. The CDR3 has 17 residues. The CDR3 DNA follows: TGTGCCAGCAGCTTAGGTCAAGAGAGTCCAACTAATGAAAAACTGTTTTTT. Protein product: CASSLGQESPTNEKLFF.

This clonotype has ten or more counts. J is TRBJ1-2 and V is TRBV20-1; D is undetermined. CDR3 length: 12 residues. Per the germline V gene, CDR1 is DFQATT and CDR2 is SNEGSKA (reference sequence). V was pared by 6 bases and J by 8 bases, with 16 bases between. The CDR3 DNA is TGCAGTGCCAAGAAAGGGATAGACGGCTACACCTTC. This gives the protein CSAKKGIDGYTF.

CDR3 DNA sequence: TGTGCCAGCAGCTCTAGCGTGGGAGAGACCCAGTACTTC. Its translation is CASSSSVGETQYF. The J gene is TRBJ2-5, the V gene TRBV7-9, with TRBD2 as a possible D gene (6 bases). Germline V gene sequence: CDR1 SEHNR, CDR2 FQNEAQ (reference sequence). This CDR3 is 13 amino acids long. Trimming stripped 4 bases from V and 4 bases from J, with 10 bases between.

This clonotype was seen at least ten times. CDR3 in amino acids: CASSLVASGNTGELFF. In DNA, the CDR3 is TGTGCCAGCAGCTTGGTGGCTAGCGGGAACACCGGGGAGCTGTTTTTT. The chain carries TRBV5-8 and TRBJ2-2; 7 nucleotides align to TRBD2. J gave up 1 base and V 0 bases, and 3 bases lay outside the gene matches. This CDR3 spans 16 amino acids. Germline V gene sequence: CDR1 SGHTS, CDR2 YDEGEE.

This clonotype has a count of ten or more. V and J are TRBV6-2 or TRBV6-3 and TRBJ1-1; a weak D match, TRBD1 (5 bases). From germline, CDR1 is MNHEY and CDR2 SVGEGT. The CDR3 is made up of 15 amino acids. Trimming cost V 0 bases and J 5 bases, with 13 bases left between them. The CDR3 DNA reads TGTGCCAGCAGTTACTCCCAGGGTCCGGGAACTGAAGCTTTCTTT. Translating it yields CASSYSQGPGTEAFF.

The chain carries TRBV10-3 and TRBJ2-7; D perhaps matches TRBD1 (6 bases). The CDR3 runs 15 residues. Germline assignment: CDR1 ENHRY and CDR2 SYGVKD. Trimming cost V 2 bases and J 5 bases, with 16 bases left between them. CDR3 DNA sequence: TGTGCCATCAGTGAGAGTGGAACAGGGAACGACGAGCAGTACTTC. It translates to CAISESGTGNDEQYF.

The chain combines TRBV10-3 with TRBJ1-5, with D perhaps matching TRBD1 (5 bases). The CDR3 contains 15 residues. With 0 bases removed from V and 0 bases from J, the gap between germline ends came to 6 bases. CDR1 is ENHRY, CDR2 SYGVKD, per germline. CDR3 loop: CAISESGVSNQPQHF. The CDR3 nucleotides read TGTGCCATCAGTGAGTCAGGGGTTAGCAATCAGCCCCAGCATTTT.

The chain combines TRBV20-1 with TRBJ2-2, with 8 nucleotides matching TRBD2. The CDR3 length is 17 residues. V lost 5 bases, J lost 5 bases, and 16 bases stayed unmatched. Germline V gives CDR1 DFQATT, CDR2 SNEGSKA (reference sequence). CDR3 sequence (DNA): TGCAGTGCTGGGGCACTAGCGGTTTACGAGTGGACCGGGGAGCTGTTTTTT. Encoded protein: CSAGALAVYEWTGELFF.

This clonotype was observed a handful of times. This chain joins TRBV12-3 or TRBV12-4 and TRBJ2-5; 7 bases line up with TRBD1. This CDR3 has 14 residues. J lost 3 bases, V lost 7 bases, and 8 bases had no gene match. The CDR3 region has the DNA TGTGCCAGCACCAAACAGGGGTTGAAAGAGACCCAGTACTTC. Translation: CASTKQGLKETQYF.

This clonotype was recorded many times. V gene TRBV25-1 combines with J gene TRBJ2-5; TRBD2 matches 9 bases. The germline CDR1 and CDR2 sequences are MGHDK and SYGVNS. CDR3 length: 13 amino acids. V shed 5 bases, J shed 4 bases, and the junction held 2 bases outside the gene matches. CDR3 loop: CASSILAGETQYF. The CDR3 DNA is TGTGCCAGCAGTATACTAGCGGGAGAGACCCAGTACTTC.

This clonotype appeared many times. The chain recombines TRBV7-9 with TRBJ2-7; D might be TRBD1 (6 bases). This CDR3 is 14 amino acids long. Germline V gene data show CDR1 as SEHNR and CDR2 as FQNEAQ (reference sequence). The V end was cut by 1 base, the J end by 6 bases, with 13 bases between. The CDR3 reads CASSLGVGQLEQYF. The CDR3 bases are TGTGCCAGCAGCTTAGGTGTAGGACAGCTCGAGCAGTACTTC. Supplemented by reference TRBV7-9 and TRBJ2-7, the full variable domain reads DTGVSQNPRHKITKRGQNVTFRCDPISEHNRLYWYRQTLGQGPEFLTYFQNEAQLEKSRLLSDRFSAERPKGSFSTLEIQRTEQGDSAMYLCASSLGVGQLEQYFGPGTRLTVT.

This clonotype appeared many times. CDR3 loop: CSVVGNSEQYF. The CDR3 nucleotides read TGCAGCGTTGTTGGGAACTCCGAGCAGTACTTC. The chain is built from TRBV29-1 and TRBJ2-7; D is undetermined. The ends were cut back, 4 bases at V and 6 bases at J, with 10 bases in the middle. The germline V gene encodes CDR1 SQVTM and CDR2 ANQGSEA. The CDR3 covers 11 residues.

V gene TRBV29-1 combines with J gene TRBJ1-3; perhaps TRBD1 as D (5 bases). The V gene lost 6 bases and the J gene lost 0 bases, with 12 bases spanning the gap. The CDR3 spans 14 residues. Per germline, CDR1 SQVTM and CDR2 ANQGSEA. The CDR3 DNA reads TGCAGCGTAGGGGTCAGCTTCTCTGGAAACACCATATATTTT. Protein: CSVGVSFSGNTIYF.

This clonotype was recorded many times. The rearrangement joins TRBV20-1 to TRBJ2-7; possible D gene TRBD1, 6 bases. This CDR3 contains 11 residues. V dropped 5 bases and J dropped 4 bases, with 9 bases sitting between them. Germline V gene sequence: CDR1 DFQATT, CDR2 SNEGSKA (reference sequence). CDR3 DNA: TGCAGTGCTCGGGACATTTACGAGCAGTACTTC. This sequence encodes CSARDIYEQYF.

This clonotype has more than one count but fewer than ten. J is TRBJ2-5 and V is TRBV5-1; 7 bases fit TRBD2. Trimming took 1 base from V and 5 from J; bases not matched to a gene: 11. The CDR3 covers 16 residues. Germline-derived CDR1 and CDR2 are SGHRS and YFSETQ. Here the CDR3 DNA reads TGCGCCAGCAGCTTGCGGTCTAGCGGTCTAATCGAGACCCAGTACTTC. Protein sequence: CASSLRSSGLIETQYF.

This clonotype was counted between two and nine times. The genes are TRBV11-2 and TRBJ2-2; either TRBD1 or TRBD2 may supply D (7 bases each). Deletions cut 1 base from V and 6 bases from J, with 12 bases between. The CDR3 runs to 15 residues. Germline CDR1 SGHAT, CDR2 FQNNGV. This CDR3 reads CASSLARGGPGELFF. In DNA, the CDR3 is TGTGCCAGCAGCTTAGCCAGGGGGGGCCCCGGGGAGCTGTTTTTT.

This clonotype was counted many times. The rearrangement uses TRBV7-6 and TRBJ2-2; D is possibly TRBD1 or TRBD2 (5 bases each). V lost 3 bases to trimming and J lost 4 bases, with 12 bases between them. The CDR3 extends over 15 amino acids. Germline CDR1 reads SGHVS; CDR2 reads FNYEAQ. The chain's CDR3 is CASSLAARGTGELFF. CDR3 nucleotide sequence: TGTGCCAGCAGCTTGGCGGCGAGGGGCACCGGGGAGCTGTTTTTT.

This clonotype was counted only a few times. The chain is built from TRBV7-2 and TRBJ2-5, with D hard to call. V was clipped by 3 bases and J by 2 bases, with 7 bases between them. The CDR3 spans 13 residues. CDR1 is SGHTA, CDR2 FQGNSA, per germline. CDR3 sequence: CASSLISQETQYF. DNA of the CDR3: TGTGCCAGCAGCTTGATTTCTCAAGAGACCCAGTACTTC.